The rows below give T cell receptor beta chains drawn from one sample of a study of blood T cell repertoires in COVID-19. Data came from immunoSEQ multiplex PCR; TCRdb stores just in-frame clones and leaves some out. The sample lists 200,000 or so clones, approximately 90% occurring once. Source material: PBMCs or T cells enriched from blood (not recorded which). These receptors all stem from a woman aged 35 to 49 with acute COVID-19. Both conserved end residues are part of each CDR3. A D gene is named only where the DNA matches it firmly. Expanded clones are given a class, and other clones once, few, many or no size at all.

clone size,J gene,D gene,V gene,CDR3 protein,CDR3 DNA
NA,TRBJ1-1,NA,TRBV5-1,CASSLMQSDRGLVAFF,TGCGCCAGCAGCTTGATGCAGTCTGATAGGGGGTTAGTAGCTTTCTTT
NA,TRBJ1-6,NA,TRBV6-5,CASSYTVRGNSPLHF,TGTGCCAGCAGTTACACAGTCAGGGGTAATTCACCCCTCCACTTT
NA,TRBJ1-6,NA,TRBV5-1,CASSFGGSYNSPLHF,TGCGCCAGCAGCTTCGGGGGGTCCTATAATTCACCCCTCCACTTT
few,TRBJ1-2,NA,TRBV9,CASSVGPLDSLRGYGYTF,TGTGCCAGCAGCGTAGGTCCCCTGGACTCCCTCAGAGGCTATGGCTACACCTTC
NA,TRBJ1-5,TRBD1,TRBV2,CASIFGTGVSQPQHF,TGTGCCAGCATCTTTGGGACAGGAGTCAGCCAGCCCCAGCATTTT
once,TRBJ1-1,NA,TRBV2,CASRGGEAFF,TGTGCCAGCAGGGGGGGTGAAGCTTTCTTT
NA,TRBJ1-6,NA,TRBV9,CASSTSPGLISAPLHF,TGTGCCAGCTCCACATCCCCGGGACTTATATCGGCACCCCTCCACTTT
NA,TRBJ1-2,TRBD1,TRBV7-2,CASSLEGQGGYGYTF,TGTGCCAGCAGCTTAGAAGGGCAGGGGGGCTATGGCTACACCTTC
NA,TRBJ1-2,TRBD1,TRBV2,CASSRTGGSLGYTF,TGTGCCAGCAGTAGGACAGGGGGCTCGCTTGGCTACACCTTC
NA,TRBJ2-5,NA,TRBV5-4,CASSLQVFQETQYF,TGTGCCAGCAGCTTGCAGGTTTTCCAAGAGACCCAGTACTTC
NA,TRBJ2-3,NA,TRBV14,CASSQGPTSATDTQYF,TGTGCCAGCAGCCAAGGACCTACTAGTGCCACAGATACGCAGTATTTT
NA,TRBJ2-3,NA,TRBV3-1/TRBV3-2,CASSPTRTVDTQYF,TGTGCCAGCAGTCCCACCCGAACGGTGGATACGCAGTATTTT
once,TRBJ2-1,TRBD2,TRBV19,CASSMPGTRPYNEQFF,TGTGCCAGTAGTATGCCCGGGACTAGACCCTACAATGAGCAGTTCTTC
NA,TRBJ1-2,NA,TRBV5-1,CASSAPGFGYNYGYTF,TGCGCCAGCAGCGCCCCCGGGTTTGGGTACAACTATGGCTACACCTTC
NA,TRBJ2-5,NA,TRBV27,CASSTIRGQETQYF,TGTGCCAGCAGCACTATCCGGGGCCAAGAGACCCAGTACTTC
NA,TRBJ1-6,TRBD1,TRBV10-1,CASRGQGKNSPLHF,TGCGCCAGCAGGGGACAGGGAAAGAATTCACCCCTCCACTTT
NA,TRBJ2-5,TRBD2,TRBV2,CASSPGGTQYF,TGTGCCAGCAGCCCGGGGGGGACCCAGTACTTC
NA,TRBJ2-7,TRBD1,TRBV13,CASSGRRTWTGETLYEQYF,TGTGCCAGCAGCGGACGCCGAACTTGGACAGGGGAGACCCTCTACGAGCAGTACTTC
NA,TRBJ1-1,TRBD1,TRBV9,CASSGTQGGAFF,TGTGCCAGCAGCGGAACACAGGGGGGTGCTTTCTTT
NA,TRBJ2-1,TRBD2,TRBV2,CASRALAGGQGEQFF,TGTGCCAGCAGGGCACTAGCGGGGGGCCAAGGCGAGCAGTTCTTC
NA,TRBJ1-3,NA,TRBV4-3,CASSQDASSGNTIYF,TGCGCCAGCAGCCAAGATGCCAGCTCTGGAAACACCATATATTTT
NA,TRBJ2-3,NA,TRBV6-4,CASSDGEADTQYF,TGTGCCAGCAGTGACGGTGAAGCGGATACGCAGTATTTT